This TCR beta chain was sequenced in a study of blood T cell repertoires in COVID-19. Looking at the study overall: Material from acute and convalescent COVID-19 was sourced from the United States, Italy and Spain.

Symptom resolution, clearance, or two negative PCRs marked donors in Cohort 3 as recovered. V was pared by 0 bases and J by 4 bases, with 15 bases between. CDR3 length: 16 residues. The germline V gene has CDR1 MNHEY and CDR2 SVGAGI. Profiling relied on immunoSEQ multiplex PCR, and the TCRdb table lists in-frame clones only, not all of them. Among approximately 280,000 clones, just under 90% were seen once, and the ten largest hold under 2.5%. The rearrangement uses TRBV6-5 and TRBJ1-1; D perhaps matches TRBD1 (5 bases). The sequence derives from a woman aged 55-70 years who had recovered from COVID-19. The sequencing input was PBMCs or T cells enriched from blood (not recorded which). The CDR3 DNA is TGTGCCAGCAGTTACTCCGCGGGGTTGGGGCGCACTGAAGCTTTCTTT. Residues: CASSYSAGLGRTEAFF.